The clone carrying this TCR beta chain was detected ten times or more. The antigen is unknown. Study processing details: Samples ranged from roughly 20,000 to 700,000 TCRs, with a median of approximately 91,000. TCRdb re-derived calls from the RACE reads in MiXCR, one entry per CDR3 protein. The V and J calls reflect TCRdb's pipeline rather than the authors' work. The sample lists some 350,000 distinct CDR3 sequences, over 6% occurring once. Time point of the sample: patch test 2, 6 weeks after DPC sensitization. The treatment denotes: therapeutic diphenylcyclopropenone sensitization with weekly scalp DPC. Blood, whole and unfractionated, served as the source for total RNA extraction. The data originate from a study of human T cells and chemical hapten exposure. Findings and caveats of the study: Controls formed significantly fewer large CDR3 similarity clusters than expanded TCRs did.

CDR1 is MNHEY, CDR2 SVGAGI, per germline. The CDR3 is made up of 17 amino acids. V gave up 2 bases and J gave up 0 bases, with 11 bases separating them. This TCR was sampled from a woman between 18 and 30 years old with alopecia areata. Some clones in this sample may be carry-over from other donors' samples. The chain has TRBV6-5 and TRBJ2-6; no clear D. The sample was whole blood, taken in connection with sensitization to the hapten diphenylcyclopropenone (DPC). This CDR3 reads CASSYGSGYSGANVLTF. The CDR3 nucleotides read TGTGCCAGCAGTTACGGGTCAGGCTACTCTGGGGCCAACGTCCTGACTTTC.